This entry features one T cell receptor beta chain sequence. Time point here: patch test 2, 6 weeks after DPC sensitization. The treatment: therapeutic diphenylcyclopropenone sensitization with weekly scalp DPC. This entry belongs to a study of human T cells and chemical hapten exposure. The length of the CDR3 is 13 residues. V was pared by 3 bases and J by 3 bases, with 9 bases between. Germline CDR1 LGHNA, CDR2 YNFKEQ. TCRdb re-analysed the RACE reads in MiXCR, keeping a single row per CDR3 protein. This table holds approximately 87,000 distinct CDR3 sequences, over 9.5% found once. The receptor was derived from a woman in her thirties or forties with alopecia areata. Some clones in this sample may be carry-over from other donors' samples. The specimen was whole blood, collected in connection with sensitization to the hapten diphenylcyclopropenone (DPC). The chain has TRBV4-2 and TRBJ2-7; D gene unclear. The CDR3 region is CASSQRQNYEQYF. Written as DNA, the CDR3 is TGTGCCAGCAGCCAGCGCCAGAACTACGAGCAGTACTTC.